This record covers a single T cell receptor beta chain. The antigen is undetermined. The source of the sample is a study of OX40 agonist ivuxolimab in advanced cancers. Study-level findings and limits: Researchers report that CD8+ T cells had, on average, more expanded clones than CD4+.

V lost 5 bases and J 2 bases, leaving 16 bases between the germline ends. Germline V gene lookup returns CDR1 SGHNT and CDR2 YENEEA. There are 15 residues in the CDR3. The protocol was immunoSEQ multiplex PCR, while the TCRdb copy is restricted to in-frame clones and leaves out a portion. In the table there are over 14,000 clones, 70% to 75% of which are singletons. The gene calls are TRBV11-3 and TRBJ2-7; D gene ambiguous. The receptor was isolated from an adult with an advanced solid tumor such as melanoma, head and neck, liver or kidney cancer. The sample here was CD4+ or CD8+ T cells sorted from blood, taken in a trial of the OX40 agonist ivuxolimab. The CDR3 is CASSPWTARPYEQYF. CDR3 sequence (DNA): TGTGCCAGCAGCCCATGGACGGCGAGACCCTACGAGCAGTACTTC.